Following are 23 T cell receptor beta chains from one sample sequenced in a study of T cells in Graves' hyperthyroidism and ophthalmopathy. The investigators amplified TCR beta CDR3 regions from RNA transcripts. Initially, a first-round RT-PCR of the TCR CDR3 employed the HTBI primer set. TCRdb re-derived calls from the multiplex PCR reads in MiXCR, one entry per CDR3 protein. This table holds 370,000 or so distinct CDR3 sequences, about 13% found once. Sequencing input: blood. The receptors stem from a man aged 30-40 years with Graves' hyperthyroidism that later progressed to Graves' ophthalmopathy.

This clonotype was seen repeatedly, ten times or more. The rearrangement uses TRBV3-1 and TRBJ2-5, with 8 bases lining up with TRBD1. Looked up from germline, CDR1 is LGHDT and CDR2 is YNNKEL (reference sequence). V lost 2 bases and J lost 11; bases outside the gene matches: 7. The CDR3 has 13 residues. The CDR3 region is CASSQYGQGAQYF. The CDR3 nucleotides read TGTGCCAGCAGCCAATATGGACAGGGTGCTCAGTACTTC.

This clonotype showed up many times. The CDR3 sequence: CASAPGWGNGYTF. DNA of the CDR3: TGTGCCAGCGCCCCCGGTTGGGGGAATGGCTACACCTTC. The chain uses TRBV2 and TRBJ1-2, with D possibly TRBD1 on 5 matching bases. V was cut by 8 bases and J by 6 bases, with 16 bases left in between. Germline lookup yields CDR1 SNHLY and CDR2 FYNNEI. The CDR3 runs to 13 residues.

This clonotype was counted at least ten times. The chain recombines TRBV28 with TRBJ1-3, with 9 bases lining up with TRBD1. Germline lookup yields CDR1 MDHEN and CDR2 SYDVKM. The CDR3 is made up of 16 amino acids. V lost 2 bases and J lost 4; bases outside the gene matches: 6. The CDR3 bases are TGTGCCAGCAGTTTACTACAGGGGGCGGTCGGAAACACCATATATTTT. It specifies CASSLLQGAVGNTIYF.

This clonotype was detected a few times. The chain has TRBV29-1 and TRBJ2-5; D gene ambiguous. Germline lookup yields CDR1 SQVTM and CDR2 ANQGSEA. V was trimmed by 4 bases and J by 4 bases, leaving 4 bases between them. This CDR3 spans 10 amino acids. The CDR3 protein is CSVVGETQYF. As DNA, the CDR3 is TGCAGCGTTGTTGGAGAGACCCAGTACTTC.

The J gene is TRBJ2-3, the V gene TRBV10-3, with D uncertain. V was cut by 3 bases and J by 0 bases, with 4 bases left in between. Germline V gene lookup returns CDR1 ENHRY and CDR2 SYGVKD. The CDR3 totals 13 residues. The CDR3 nucleotides are TGTGCCATCAGTGACCCTAGCACAGATACGCAGTATTTT. Amino acid sequence: CAISDPSTDTQYF.

This clonotype was seen ten or more times. This chain uses TRBV7-2 with TRBJ2-7; D ambiguous. Looked up from germline, CDR1 is SGHTA and CDR2 is FQGNSA. The V gene lost 5 bases and the J gene lost 5 bases, with 16 bases spanning the gap. The CDR3 extends over 14 amino acids. Here the CDR3 DNA reads TGTGCCAGCAGCCCTAGGTATAAGGGTAACGAGCAGTACTTC. It specifies CASSPRYKGNEQYF.

This clonotype was counted ten times or more. V is TRBV7-2 and J is TRBJ1-2; TRBD1 aligns across 11 bases. V shed 5 bases, J shed 6 bases, and the junction held 14 bases outside the gene matches. Per the germline V gene, CDR1 is SGHTA and CDR2 is FQGNSA. This CDR3 contains 17 residues. The CDR3 DNA sequence: TGTGCCAGCAGCCTCGGACAGGGGGCTCTGCTATCAAATGGCTACACCTTC. Protein product: CASSLGQGALLSNGYTF.

Only a few counts were recorded for this clonotype. The gene calls are TRBV14 and TRBJ1-2; no firm D call. The germline V gene has CDR1 SGHDN and CDR2 FVKESK. This CDR3 contains 13 residues. The ends were cut back, 2 bases at V and 1 base at J, with 5 bases in the middle. The CDR3 nucleotides read TGTGCCAGCAGCCAAATATATAACTATGGCTACACCTTC. This sequence encodes CASSQIYNYGYTF. Together with reference TRBV14 and TRBJ1-2, the CDR3 gives the full variable domain: EAGVTQFPSHSVIEKGQTVTLRCDPISGHDNLYWYRRVMGKEIKFLLHFVKESKQDESGMPNNRFLAERTGGTYSTLKVQPAELEDSGVYFCASSQIYNYGYTFGSGTRLTVV.

This clonotype was detected ten times or more. The J gene is TRBJ2-7, the V gene TRBV20-1, with no clear D. With 0 bases removed from V and 6 bases from J, the gap between germline ends came to 12 bases. CDR1 is DFQATT, CDR2 SNEGSKA, per germline (reference sequence). This CDR3 comprises 13 residues. CDR3 DNA: TGCAGTGCTAGAGATCAACGGGTTAGCGAGCAGTACTTC. It is translated as CSARDQRVSEQYF.

Details on this clonotype: The junction shows a germline mismatch at one end, possibly a read error. CDR3 amino acids: CASSDSSRANVLTF. CDR3 DNA: TGTGCCAGCAGTGACAGCTCTAGGGCCAACGTCCTGACTTTC. The chain recombines TRBV6-1 with TRBJ2-6; no definite D call. The germline V gene has CDR1 MNHNS and CDR2 SASEGT. The CDR3 runs to 14 residues.

The CDR3 DNA sequence: TGTGCCAGCAGCTCCGGGACAGGCTTAAGCAACACTGAAGCTTTCTTT. This gives the protein CASSSGTGLSNTEAFF. The chain combines TRBV7-2 with TRBJ1-1; TRBD1 agrees at 8 bases. V trimming: 4 bases; J trimming: 2 bases; junction bases outside the gene matches: 9. Germline values: CDR1 SGHTA, CDR2 FQGNSA. This CDR3 comprises 16 residues.

This clonotype was counted many times. The chain links TRBV20-1 to TRBJ1-1; perhaps TRBD1 as D (5 bases). The CDR3 totals 14 residues. Germline assignment: CDR1 DFQATT and CDR2 SNEGSKA (reference sequence). The V and J ends lost 0 bases and 3 bases respectively, with 11 bases between them. CDR3 bases: TGCAGTGCTAGAGAGGGGCTAGTCTACACTGAAGCTTTCTTT. Encoded protein: CSAREGLVYTEAFF.

DNA of the CDR3: TGTGCCAGCAGCCCCATTTCGGACACTACCTCTGGAAACACCATATATTTT. Amino acid sequence: CASSPISDTTSGNTIYF. The J gene is TRBJ1-3, the V gene TRBV3-1; the D gene is possibly TRBD1 (5 bases). Trimming left V 4 bases short and J 0 bases short, with 16 bases between. Germline CDR1 LGHDT, CDR2 YNNKEL (reference sequence). This CDR3 contains 17 residues.

This clonotype was observed at least ten times. This chain uses TRBV12-3 or TRBV12-4 with TRBJ2-1, with TRBD2 matching over 13 bases. This CDR3 spans 16 amino acids. V lost 2 bases to trimming and J lost 7 bases; unmatched junction nucleotides: 5. The CDR3 nucleotides read TGTGCCAGCAGTTTATCGCCGGGACTAGCGGGGAATGAGCAGTTCTTC. It is translated as CASSLSPGLAGNEQFF.

The J gene is TRBJ2-1, the V gene TRBV11-3; D is possibly TRBD2 (7 bases). Germline CDR1 and CDR2: SGHNT and YENEEA. This CDR3 contains 17 residues. The V gene lost 0 bases and the J gene lost 9 bases, with 21 bases spanning the gap. The CDR3 spells CASSLDSLGGPLFEQFF. The CDR3 DNA reads TGTGCCAGCAGCTTAGATAGCTTGGGGGGGCCACTCTTTGAGCAGTTCTTC.

The sample holds many counts of this clonotype. This chain joins TRBV11-1 and TRBJ1-1; maybe TRBD1 (5 bases). CDR3 size: 15 residues. V lost 3 bases, J lost 6 bases, and 17 bases lay in between. Germline V gene sequence: CDR1 SGHAT, CDR2 FQDESV (reference sequence). The CDR3 is CASSFLRLGVAEAFF. The CDR3 DNA reads as TGTGCCAGCAGCTTCCTCAGACTAGGGGTTGCTGAAGCTTTCTTT.

The V call is TRBV29-1, the J call TRBJ1-1; a possible D gene is TRBD1 (5 bases). CDR3 length: 13 amino acids. Germline assignment: CDR1 SQVTM and CDR2 ANQGSEA. Deletions cut 4 bases from V and 5 bases from J, with 14 bases between. CDR3 in amino acids: CSVGGGWGTEAFF. The DNA of the CDR3 is TGCAGCGTTGGCGGGGGTTGGGGTACTGAAGCTTTCTTT. The full variable domain, its missing parts supplied by reference TRBV29-1 and TRBJ1-1, is SAVISQKPSRDICQRGTSLTIQCQVDSQVTMMFWYRQQPGQSLTLIATANQGSEATYESGFVIDKFPISRPNLTFSTLTVSNMSPEDSSIYLCSVGGGWGTEAFFGQGTRLTVV.

The rearrangement uses TRBV11-2 and TRBJ2-5; D unresolved. Germline assignment: CDR1 SGHAT and CDR2 FQNNGV. V was shortened by 8 bases and J by 2 bases, with 9 bases between the two germline ends. This CDR3 spans 12 amino acids. CDR3 sequence (DNA): TGTGCCAGCCAGCGAGTTCAAGAGACCCAGTACTTC. This sequence encodes CASQRVQETQYF.

A remark on this clonotype: A single base separates this from a much larger clone, so it may be a read error. The chain combines TRBV6-1 with TRBJ2-3; 11 bases line up with TRBD1. Germline V gives CDR1 MNHNS, CDR2 SASEGT. The CDR3 is 17 amino acids. V shed 3 bases and J 1 base; nucleotides not matched to a gene: 6. This chain's CDR3 is CASSDWTGGYGTDTQYF. DNA of the CDR3: TGTGCCAGCAGTGACTGGACAGGGGGCTACGGCACAGATACGCAGTATTTT.

Many counts were recorded for this clonotype. The chain has TRBV11-2 and TRBJ1-5; the D is unclear. The CDR3 loop spans 16 amino acids. The V end lost 1 base, the J end lost 2 bases, and 12 bases lay between the germline ends. The V gene's germline CDR1 is SGHAT and CDR2 FQNNGV. The CDR3: CASSLGIGIRNQPQHF. The CDR3 DNA sequence: TGTGCCAGCAGCTTAGGTATCGGAATCCGCAATCAGCCCCAGCATTTT.

This clonotype has a handful of counts. This rearrangement joins TRBV9 to TRBJ2-1; TRBD2 matches 12 bases. The CDR3 has 16 residues. CDR1 is SGDLS, CDR2 YYNGEE, per germline. V trimming: 0 bases; J trimming: 6 bases; junction bases outside the gene matches: 4. In DNA, the CDR3 is TGTGCCAGCAGCGTAGGGCTAGCGGGGGGGCTCAATGAGCAGTTCTTC. As protein: CASSVGLAGGLNEQFF.

Notes on this clonotype: A much larger clonotype is one base distant, so this may be a read error. This chain links TRBV2 with TRBJ1-3; D uncertain. Germline CDR1 and CDR2: SNHLY and FYNNEI. This CDR3 comprises 15 residues. CDR3 loop: CAGSEARGAGNTIYF. CDR3 DNA sequence: TGTGCCGGCAGTGAAGCGCGGGGAGCTGGAAACACCATATATTTT.

This clonotype was seen only a few times. The chain uses TRBV13 and TRBJ1-1; perhaps TRBD1 as D (6 bases). Germline-derived CDR1 and CDR2 are PRHDT and FYEKMQ (reference sequence). Trimming pared 4 bases from V and 0 bases from J, leaving 18 bases between. CDR3 length equals 17 residues. CDR3 amino acids: CASSSHRGRGMNTEAFF. The CDR3 DNA sequence: TGTGCCAGCAGCTCGCATCGGGGGCGGGGCATGAACACTGAAGCTTTCTTT. Together with reference TRBV13 and TRBJ1-1, the CDR3 gives the full variable domain: AAGVIQSPRHLIKEKRETATLKCYPIPRHDTVYWYQQGPGQDPQFLISFYEKMQSDKGSIPDRFSAQQFSDYHSELNMSSLELGDSALYFCASSSHRGRGMNTEAFFGQGTRLTVV.